This T cell receptor (beta chain) was sequenced for a study of tumor and adjacent non-tumor tissue in lung cancer. This sample's RNA came from whole unsorted tissue. Three rounds of nested PCR, following a modified ARM-PCR protocol, produced the TCRbeta library. TCRdb re-called the multiplex PCR reads with MiXCR, one entry per CDR3 protein. This table has 120,000 to 150,000 distinct CDR3 sequences, 60% to 70% appearing once. The V and J ends lost 4 bases and 6 bases respectively, with 13 bases between them. The CDR3 contains 14 residues. Germline CDR1 reads MDHEN; CDR2 reads SYDVKM. The rearrangement uses TRBV28 and TRBJ2-1; D remains ambiguous. The TCR originated in a man in his sixties with small cell lung cancer. Sequenced sample: lung tumor tissue. CDR3 nucleotide sequence: TGTGCCAGCAGTTGGAGTAGTGCGTTCAATGAGCAGTTCTTC. The encoded protein is CASSWSSAFNEQFF.